This T cell receptor beta chain was identified in a study of cytomegalovirus exposure and HLA in healthy donors. Background on the study: A preliminary data release comprised 70 million to 95 million unique TCRs obtained from HLA-typed donors. Study conclusions and caveats: Rare sequences made up most TCRs, while some public TCRs were found in many donors.

CDR1 LNHDA and CDR2 SQIVND come from the germline V gene (reference sequence). This CDR3 is built from 14 residues. Trimming took 8 bases from V and 6 from J; bases not matched to a gene: 13. The PCR was carried out with 60 Vbeta primers and 13 Jbeta primers. Method: immunoSEQ multiplex PCR; TCRdb's copy keeps in-frame clones and lacks some. Altogether 200,000 to 300,000 clones are present, around 80% being singletons, with the ten largest covering around 5.7%. Those who donated were healthy bone marrow donors. As regards this clone: Its antigen is unidentified.

The TCR comes from a woman aged 40 to 50 in good health and CMV-seropositive. The genes are TRBV19 and TRBJ2-7; the match to TRBD1 covers 7 bases. The sequencing input was PBMCs. The CDR3 spells CASGYHGQAGEQYF. CDR3 coding DNA: TGTGCCAGTGGTTACCATGGACAGGCGGGCGAGCAGTACTTC.